This record concerns one TCR beta chain sequence. Its binding antigen is unknown. No per-base quality is available; no much larger clone lies one base away. The CDR3 regions of human TCRbeta chains were analyzed by immunosequencing. As for the original processing: Repertoire TCRs were checked for matches against a reference library of SARS-CoV-2-specific TCRs that had been generated using the MIRA antigen-specificity platform. Breadth meant the fraction of unique TCRs that were SARS-CoV-2-associated, whereas depth meant the fraction of total T cells that were SARS-CoV-2-associated. Each spike-specific TCR was assigned to its reactive spike region and to a CD4 or CD8 class using the MIRA data. Log10-transformed breadth and depth values were compared by one-way ANOVA with Sidak's multiple comparisons tests. Entries here come from immuneACCESS through TCRdb and include only in-frame sequences with V and J called. Some clones fail to appear in such tables; in the studies checked, an unresolved V gene covers under half of the shortfall, and the cause of the remainder is unknown. V, J and clone size are taken as reported in that table, and D and trimming were inferred from the DNA itself. For this sample there are 100,000 to 150,000 clones; about 92% appear just once. 4% to 6% of the sample comes from the top ten.

The time point label on this specimen signifies: about 28 days (+/-7) after the second vaccine dose. AZD1222 recipients given second doses at about 4 weeks or at about 12 weeks were pooled, since spike-specific TCR depth and breadth were not found to differ between the two schedules. Vaccinee samples were obtained from the UK trials COV001 and COV002, which included a single-blind randomized controlled phase 2/3 trial of AZD1222 (ChAdOx1 nCoV-19) in healthy adults. For TCRbeta chain sequencing, PBMC samples from trial participants were taken at day 0 and at day 28 after the second dose. V and J are truncated by 5 bases and 1 base respectively, leaving an intervening sequence of 14 bases. The CDR3 has 15 amino acids, counting the end cysteine and phenylalanine. Solely the CDR3 DNA is kept, with 45 bases framed from the first base. Sequences SGHAT (CDR1) and FQNNGV (CDR2) are obtained from the germline V gene.

This record belongs to a study of T cell responses to AZD1222 COVID-19 vaccine (dated by TCRdb to 2020 to 2022). Study-level background: TCR sequencing covered over 230 trial participants: 200 to 210 given two doses of AZD1222 and about 26 given two doses of MenACWY control vaccine. Trial participants were enrolled into age subgroups of 18-55, 56-69 and 70-plus years, which contained around 150, 29 and 61 TCR-sequenced participants, respectively. Findings and caveats that apply to the study as a whole: Because no day 14 peak-response samples were available, the repertoires could be characterized only after the peak T cell response. Nearly half of unique spike-specific TCRs reportedly recognized epitopes outside regions mutated in the B.1.351 and B.1.1.7 variants. Most participants were white British and females outnumbered males, and the authors suggested that clonal diversity may have been underestimated. The whole spike protein was spanned by vaccine-associated CD4 TCRs, and dominant responses were seen in regions 160-218 and 743-854. A significant rise in spike-specific TCR breadth and depth was observed after two AZD1222 doses relative to day 0 and relative to MenACWY recipients. In the small 56-69-year group, the increase in depth fell short of significance, most likely because of low power. Only five to seven AZD1222 recipients were SARS-CoV-2 seropositive at baseline, limiting conclusions about previously exposed vaccinees.

The source material was peripheral blood, sampled 28 days after the second AZD1222 dose. The V and J genes are TRBV11-2 and TRBJ1-2; possibly the D gene is TRBD1, per 5 matching bases. The origin of this receptor is an adult who received the AZD1222 COVID-19 vaccine. The DNA sequence follows: TGTGCCAGCAGCCGCGCAGGGTCCAATAACTATGGCTACACCTTC. The translation is CASSRAGSNNYGYTF.